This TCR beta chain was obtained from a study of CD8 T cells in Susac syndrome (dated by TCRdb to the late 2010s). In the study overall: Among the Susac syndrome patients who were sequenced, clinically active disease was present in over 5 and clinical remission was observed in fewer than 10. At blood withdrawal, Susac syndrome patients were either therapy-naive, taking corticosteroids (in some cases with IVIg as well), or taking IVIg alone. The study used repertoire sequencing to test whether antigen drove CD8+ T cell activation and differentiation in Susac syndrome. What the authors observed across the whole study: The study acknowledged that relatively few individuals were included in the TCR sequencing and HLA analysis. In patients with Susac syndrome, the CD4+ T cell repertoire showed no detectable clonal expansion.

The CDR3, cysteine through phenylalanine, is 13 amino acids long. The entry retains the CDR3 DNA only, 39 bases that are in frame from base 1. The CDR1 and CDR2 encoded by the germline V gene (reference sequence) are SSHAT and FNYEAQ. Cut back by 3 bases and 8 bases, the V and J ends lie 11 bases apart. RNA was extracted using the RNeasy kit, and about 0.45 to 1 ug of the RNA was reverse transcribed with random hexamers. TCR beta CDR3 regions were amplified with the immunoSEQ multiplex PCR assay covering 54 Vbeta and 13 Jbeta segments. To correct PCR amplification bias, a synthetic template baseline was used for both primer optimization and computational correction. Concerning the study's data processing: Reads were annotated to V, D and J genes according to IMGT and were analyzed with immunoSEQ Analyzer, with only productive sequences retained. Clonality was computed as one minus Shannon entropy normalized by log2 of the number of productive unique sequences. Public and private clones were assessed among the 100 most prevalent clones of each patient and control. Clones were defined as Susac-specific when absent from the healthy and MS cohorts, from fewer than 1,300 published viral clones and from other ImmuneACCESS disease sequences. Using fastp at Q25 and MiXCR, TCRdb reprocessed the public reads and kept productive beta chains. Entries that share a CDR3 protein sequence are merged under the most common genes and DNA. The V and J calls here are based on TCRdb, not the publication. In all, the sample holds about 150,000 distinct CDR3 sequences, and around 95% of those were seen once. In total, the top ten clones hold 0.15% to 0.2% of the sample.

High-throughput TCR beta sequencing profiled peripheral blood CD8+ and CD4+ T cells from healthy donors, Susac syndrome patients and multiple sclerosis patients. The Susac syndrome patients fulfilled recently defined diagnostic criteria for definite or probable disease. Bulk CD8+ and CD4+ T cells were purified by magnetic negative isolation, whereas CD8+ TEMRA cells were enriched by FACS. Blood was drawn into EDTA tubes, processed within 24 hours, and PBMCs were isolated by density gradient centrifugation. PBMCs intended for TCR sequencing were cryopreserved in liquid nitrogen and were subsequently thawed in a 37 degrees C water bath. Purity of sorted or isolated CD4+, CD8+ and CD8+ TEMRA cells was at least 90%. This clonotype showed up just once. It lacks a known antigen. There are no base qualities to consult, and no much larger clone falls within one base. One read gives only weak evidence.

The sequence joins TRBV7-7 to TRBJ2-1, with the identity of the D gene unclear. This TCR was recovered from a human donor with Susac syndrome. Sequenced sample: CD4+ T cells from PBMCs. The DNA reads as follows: TGTGCCAGCAGCTTTTCCCAATGGGATGAGCAGTTCTTC. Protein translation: CASSFSQWDEQFF.